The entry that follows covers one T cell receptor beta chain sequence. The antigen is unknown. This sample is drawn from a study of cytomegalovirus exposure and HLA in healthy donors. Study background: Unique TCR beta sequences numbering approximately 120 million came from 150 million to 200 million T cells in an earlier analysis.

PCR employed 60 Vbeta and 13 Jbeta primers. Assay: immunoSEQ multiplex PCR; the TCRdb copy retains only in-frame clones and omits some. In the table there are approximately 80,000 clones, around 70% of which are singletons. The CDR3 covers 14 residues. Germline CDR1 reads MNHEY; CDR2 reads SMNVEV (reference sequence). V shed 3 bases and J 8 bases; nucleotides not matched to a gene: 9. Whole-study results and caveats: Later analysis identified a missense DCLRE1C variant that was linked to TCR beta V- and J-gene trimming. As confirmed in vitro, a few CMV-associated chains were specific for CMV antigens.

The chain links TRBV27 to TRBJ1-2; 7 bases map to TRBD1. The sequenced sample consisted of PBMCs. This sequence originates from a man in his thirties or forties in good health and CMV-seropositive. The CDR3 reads CASSFLGGAGGYTF. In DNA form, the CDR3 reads TGTGCCAGCAGTTTTCTAGGGGGCGCGGGGGGCTACACCTTC.